Listed below are T cell receptor beta chains from one sample, sequenced in a study of T cells in Graves' hyperthyroidism and ophthalmopathy. TCRdb called the multiplex PCR reads again in MiXCR, with one record for every CDR3 protein. This sample yields roughly 700,000 distinct CDR3 sequences, of which about 14% are seen a single time; roughly 10% belongs to the top ten. Sequencing was performed on blood. These receptor sequences come from a woman younger than 30 with Graves' hyperthyroidism. Each CDR3 is given with its conserved first and last residue. A D gene is named only where the DNA matches it firmly. Size tells how often a clone was seen (once, few, many) or the class of an expanded clone, and some rows leave it out.

J: TRBJ2-2; D: NA; V: TRBV7-2; size: many; DNA: TGTGCCAGCAGACCCGCAGGGTTTCACACCGGGGAGCTGTTTTTT; CDR3: CASRPAGFHTGELFF
J: TRBJ2-3; D: NA; V: TRBV20-1; size: many; DNA: TGCAGTGCTGGACGGCGGGAACTGGGGCTTGATAGCACAGATACGCAGTATTTT; CDR3: CSAGRRELGLDSTDTQYF
J: TRBJ1-2; D: NA; V: TRBV19; size: few; DNA: TGTGCCAGTATAACCCCCGGACAGAACTATGGCTACACCTTC; CDR3: CASITPGQNYGYTF
J: TRBJ2-6; D: NA; V: TRBV6-1; size: NA; DNA: TGTGCCAGCAGTCCTAACACGGGCTCTGGGGCCAACGTCCTGACTTTC; CDR3: CASSPNTGSGANVLTF
J: TRBJ2-2; D: NA; V: TRBV7-3; size: many; DNA: TGTGCCAGCAGGGGCGGACCGAACACCGGGGAGCTGTTTTTT; CDR3: CASRGGPNTGELFF
J: TRBJ2-3; D: NA; V: TRBV7-9; size: many; DNA: TGTGCCAGCAGCTTAGTCGGCCTCGCAGATACGCAGTATTTT; CDR3: CASSLVGLADTQYF
J: TRBJ2-3; D: TRBD2; V: TRBV24-1; size: NA; DNA: TGTGCCACCAGTGATCCTAGCGGCAGCACAGATACGCAGTATTTT; CDR3: CATSDPSGSTDTQYF
J: TRBJ2-7; D: TRBD1; V: TRBV12-3/TRBV12-4; size: many; DNA: TGTGCCAGCAGTTCGAGGACAGGGGTAAACTCAGGCGAGCAGTACTTC; CDR3: CASSSRTGVNSGEQYF
J: TRBJ2-3; D: TRBD2; V: TRBV9; size: NA; DNA: TGTGCCAGCAGCGTAGTAGCGGGGTCAGATACGCAGTATTTT; CDR3: CASSVVAGSDTQYF
J: TRBJ2-2; D: NA; V: TRBV7-8; size: many; DNA: TGTGCCAGCAGCTTAAGGGACCTACCCTCGGGAACCGGGGAGCTGTTTTTT; CDR3: CASSLRDLPSGTGELFF
J: TRBJ2-7; D: TRBD1; V: TRBV28; size: many; DNA: TGTGCCAGCAGTACCTACAGGGGATCGTACGAGCAGTACTTC; CDR3: CASSTYRGSYEQYF
J: TRBJ2-1; D: NA; V: TRBV11-3; size: many; DNA: TGTGCCAGCAGCTGGGCTGGGGATTCCTACAATGAGCAGTTCTTC; CDR3: CASSWAGDSYNEQFF
J: TRBJ1-6; D: NA; V: TRBV27; size: many; DNA: TGTGCCAGCAGTTTATCAGTAAATTCACCCCTCCACTTT; CDR3: CASSLSVNSPLHF
J: TRBJ2-7; D: TRBD1; V: TRBV3-1; size: many; DNA: TGTGCCAGCAGCCAAGATCGGGACAGGGCCCACGAGCAGTACTTC; CDR3: CASSQDRDRAHEQYF
J: TRBJ2-3; D: NA; V: TRBV7-8; size: many; DNA: TGTGCCAGCACCGATACGAGCACAGATACGCAGTATTTT; CDR3: CASTDTSTDTQYF
J: TRBJ2-5; D: NA; V: TRBV14; size: once; DNA: TGCGCCAGCAGCCGACTTGGAAAAGCCCAAGAGACCCAGTACTTC; CDR3: CASSRLGKAQETQYF
J: TRBJ1-6; D: NA; V: TRBV7-6; size: many; DNA: TGTGCCAGCAGCTTAAGGGGGGGAAATAATTCACCCCTCCACTTT; CDR3: CASSLRGGNNSPLHF
J: TRBJ2-1; D: TRBD2; V: TRBV11-3; size: many; DNA: TGTGCCAGCAGCTTTAGCGGGATGTCCTACAATGAGCAGTTCTTC; CDR3: CASSFSGMSYNEQFF
J: TRBJ2-2; D: NA; V: TRBV28; size: many; DNA: TGTGCCAGCAGTCCTCCTTTGAACACCGGGGAGCTGTTTTTT; CDR3: CASSPPLNTGELFF
J: TRBJ1-1; D: NA; V: TRBV9; size: NA; DNA: TGTGCCAGCAGCGTAGGGTCGGAGTCGGGAACTGAAGCTTTCTTT; CDR3: CASSVGSESGTEAFF
J: TRBJ1-5; D: TRBD1; V: TRBV30; size: many; DNA: TGTGCCTGGAGTGTCGGACAGGGGGCTTTGGAACAGCCCCAGCATTTT; CDR3: CAWSVGQGALEQPQHF
J: TRBJ2-7; D: NA; V: TRBV10-3; size: NA; DNA: TGTGCCATCAGTGAGCACGGGAAGGGGCTTTACGAGCAGTACTTC; CDR3: CAISEHGKGLYEQYF
J: TRBJ1-2; D: NA; V: TRBV2; size: many; DNA: TGTGCCAGCAGTGCGGCCGGGAAGAGAGCTAACTATGGCTACACCTTC; CDR3: CASSAAGKRANYGYTF
J: TRBJ2-3; D: NA; V: TRBV15; size: many; DNA: TGTGCCACCAGATTCGACAGCACAGATACGCAGTATTTT; CDR3: CATRFDSTDTQYF
J: TRBJ1-2; D: NA; V: TRBV5-1; size: NA; DNA: TGCGCCAGCAGCTCTGGTGGGCCAGTTGATGGCTACACCTTC; CDR3: CASSSGGPVDGYTF
J: TRBJ1-6; D: NA; V: TRBV7-9; size: NA; DNA: TGTGCCAGCAGCTCTGAGACGCTACCCCTCCACTTT; CDR3: CASSSETLPLHF
J: TRBJ2-2; D: TRBD2; V: TRBV2; size: few; DNA: TGTGCCAGTCAAGGGTGGACTAGCGGGAGCACTGCGACCGGGGAGCTGTTTTTT; CDR3: CASQGWTSGSTATGELFF
J: TRBJ2-1; D: TRBD2; V: TRBV24-1; size: NA; DNA: TGTGCCACCAGTGATCCGACTAGCTTCGGGAGGGACTCCTACAATGAGCAGTTCTTC; CDR3: CATSDPTSFGRDSYNEQFF
J: TRBJ2-7; D: NA; V: TRBV20-1; size: many; DNA: TGCAGTGCTAGAGATCCTTATTACGAGCAGTACTTC; CDR3: CSARDPYYEQYF
J: TRBJ2-1; D: NA; V: TRBV24-1; size: few; DNA: TGTGCCACCAGAGGCGTCGCGTACAATGAGCAGTTCTTC; CDR3: CATRGVAYNEQFF
J: TRBJ2-1; D: TRBD2; V: TRBV7-2; size: many; DNA: TGTGCCAGCAGCCCGAGGACTAGCGGGGACTACAATGAGCAGTTCTTC; CDR3: CASSPRTSGDYNEQFF
J: TRBJ2-1; D: TRBD2; V: TRBV2; size: NA; DNA: TGTGCCAGCAGTGAAGGGGCTAGCGGGAGAAGGAATGAGCAGTTCTTC; CDR3: CASSEGASGRRNEQFF
J: TRBJ1-6; D: TRBD1; V: TRBV7-9; size: few; DNA: TGTGCCAGCAGACGAGTCGTGGGACAGGGGAATTCACCCCTCCACTTT; CDR3: CASRRVVGQGNSPLHF
J: TRBJ2-1; D: TRBD2; V: TRBV7-6; size: many; DNA: TGTGCCAGCAGCGTAGTACCCTCACTAGCGGGGGGTTACAATGAGCAGTTCTTC; CDR3: CASSVVPSLAGGYNEQFF
J: TRBJ1-4; D: NA; V: TRBV30; size: few; DNA: TGTGCCTGGAGAGATGTAATTCTAGGAGGAGCGGCTAATGAAAAACTGTTTTTT; CDR3: CAWRDVILGGAANEKLFF
J: TRBJ1-2; D: NA; V: TRBV5-6; size: many; DNA: TGTGCCAGCAGCTTACCACAATTCGAACGGAACTATGGCTACACCTTC; CDR3: CASSLPQFERNYGYTF
J: TRBJ2-1; D: NA; V: TRBV7-2; size: NA; DNA: TGTGCCAGCAGCTTTGTCGGGGGTTACAATGAGCAGTTCTTC; CDR3: CASSFVGGYNEQFF
J: TRBJ1-6; D: NA; V: TRBV28; size: few; DNA: TGTGCCAGCAGCCTCTTAGGACCGTCGAATTCACCCCTCCACTTT; CDR3: CASSLLGPSNSPLHF
J: TRBJ2-7; D: TRBD2; V: TRBV6-1; size: few; DNA: TGTGCCAGCAGAGTTGGACTAGGGACTCACGAGCAGTACTTC; CDR3: CASRVGLGTHEQYF
J: TRBJ1-1; D: NA; V: TRBV28; size: many; DNA: TGTGCCAGCAGCTCCGGCGTTTCGGAGGCGCGAATCGCTGAAGCTTTCTTT; CDR3: CASSSGVSEARIAEAFF
J: TRBJ1-2; D: NA; V: TRBV6-1; size: many; DNA: TGTGCCAGCAGTTGGGGACAAGGGATCGAGGGCTACACCTTC; CDR3: CASSWGQGIEGYTF